What follows are 20 T cell receptor beta chains derived from one specimen sequenced in a study of radiotherapy plus CTLA-4 blockade in lung cancer. The method was immunoSEQ multiplex PCR; TCRdb's version includes in-frame clones alone and lacks a portion of them. The data contain about 120,000 clones, about four fifths of them singletons. The source material was peripheral blood, sampled from a patient treated with radiotherapy plus ipilimumab. These receptors all come from a human donor with non-small cell lung cancer that progressed on radiotherapy plus ipilimumab. Some clones in this sample may be carry-over from other donors' samples.

This clone was found a few times. The chain couples TRBV6-5 to TRBJ2-7; 9 positions match TRBD1. Losses at the gene ends were 2 bases for V and 1 base for J; bases not matched to a gene: 3. Looked up from germline, CDR1 is MNHEY and CDR2 is SVGAGI. The CDR3 covers 15 residues. The CDR3 spells CASSYEGTGSYEQYF. The CDR3 nucleotides read TGTGCCAGCAGTTACGAGGGGACAGGGTCCTACGAGCAGTACTTC.

V is TRBV5-1 and J is TRBJ2-7; 8 bases map to TRBD1. Germline values: CDR1 SGHRS, CDR2 YFSETQ. The V and J ends lost 4 bases and 5 bases, in that order; junction bases with no gene match: 8. The CDR3 covers 14 residues. CDR3 nucleotide sequence: TGCGCCAGCAGCCAGACAGGGGTTAGAGACGAGCAGTACTTC. This encodes CASSQTGVRDEQYF.

This clone has just a few counts. This chain joins TRBV13 and TRBJ1-1; the D gene is possibly TRBD1 (6 bases). Trimming stripped 5 bases from V and 5 bases from J, with 9 bases between. The length of the CDR3 is 12 residues. In germline, CDR1 is PRHDT, CDR2 FYEKMQ (reference sequence). The CDR3 DNA follows: TGTGCCAGCAGCATTCAGGGGACTGAAGCTTTCTTT. The encoded protein is CASSIQGTEAFF.

The rearrangement links TRBV5-1 to TRBJ2-2; 8 positions agree with TRBD1. The CDR3 sequence is 16 residues long. Germline-derived CDR1 and CDR2 are SGHRS and YFSETQ. Unmatched junction bases numbered 2, after V lost 1 base and J lost 0 bases. CDR3 nucleotide sequence: TGCGCCAGCAGCTTGACAGGGGGAGCGAACACCGGGGAGCTGTTTTTT. Translated, it gives CASSLTGGANTGELFF.

This rearrangement joins TRBV4-3 to TRBJ1-3; D ambiguous. Germline V gives CDR1 LGHNA, CDR2 YSLEER. The germline V and J ends were trimmed by 0 bases and 4 bases, with 7 bases remaining between them. There are 14 residues in the CDR3. In DNA form, the CDR3 reads TGCGCCAGCAGCCAAGACCGAACCGGAAACACCATATATTTT. This translates into CASSQDRTGNTIYF.

The rearrangement links TRBV6-5 to TRBJ1-3, with D perhaps TRBD1 (5 bases). Germline assignment: CDR1 MNHEY and CDR2 SVGAGI. The V end was cut by 0 bases, the J end by 2 bases, with 8 bases between. The CDR3 has 15 residues. CDR3 DNA sequence: TGTGCCAGCAGTTACTCGGGACTACCTGGAAACACCATATATTTT. Its protein product is CASSYSGLPGNTIYF.

This chain uses TRBV27 with TRBJ1-1; 9 nucleotides match TRBD1. Germline values: CDR1 MNHEY, CDR2 SMNVEV (reference sequence). The CDR3 has 16 residues. The V gene end was trimmed by 4 bases and the J gene end by 6 bases; junction bases not matched to a gene: 12. The CDR3 loop is CASSYGTGSFGAEAFF. The CDR3 DNA follows: TGTGCCAGCAGTTACGGGACAGGGTCCTTCGGGGCTGAAGCTTTCTTT.

The chain links TRBV4-3 to TRBJ2-2; 9 bases match TRBD1. Germline CDR1 LGHNA, CDR2 YSLEER. The CDR3 extends over 16 amino acids. Trimming cost V 4 bases and J 9 bases; bases outside gene matches: 12. In DNA form, the CDR3 reads TGCGCCAGCAGCCTCCTCTTAGGACAGGGGCAAAGGGAGCTGTTTTTT. This codes for CASSLLLGQGQRELFF.

The chain has TRBV30 and TRBJ1-2; D gene uncertain. From germline, CDR1 is GTSNPN and CDR2 SVGIG (reference sequence). V lost 4 bases, J lost 2 bases, and 23 bases lay in between. The CDR3 has 17 amino acids. For the CDR3, the DNA is TGTGCCTGGACCGGGCGGGCGAACGGAGGAAGAAACTATGGCTACACCTTC. It specifies CAWTGRANGGRNYGYTF.

The rearrangement links TRBV7-3 to TRBJ2-2; 10 bases match TRBD1. Germline trimming cut 1 base from V and 3 bases from J; bases unmatched to any gene: 5. CDR1 and CDR2 from the germline V gene are SGHTA and FQGTGA. The CDR3 runs 17 residues. CDR3 DNA sequence: TGTGCCAGCAGCTTAATTTCCGGGACAGGGGACACCGGGGAGCTGTTTTTT. Its protein is CASSLISGTGDTGELFF.

This clone has a single count. V usage is TRBV21-1 and J usage is TRBJ1-2. TRBV21-1 is a known pseudogene. The CDR3 length is 17 residues. The CDR3 is CASSKKRRDTPGDGYTF. The DNA of the CDR3 is TGTGCCAGCAGCAAAAAACGGAGGGACACCCCAGGGGATGGCTACACCTTC.

The chain carries TRBV5-5 and TRBJ2-7; D is perhaps TRBD1 (6 bases). The CDR3 is 16 amino acids. Trimming stripped 2 bases from V and 4 bases from J, with 19 bases between. In germline, CDR1 is SGHKS, CDR2 YYEKEE (reference sequence). The CDR3 DNA follows: TGTGCCAGCAGCTTTCGTCTATCCATTCAGGGGTACGAGCAGTACTTC. This gives the protein CASSFRLSIQGYEQYF.

With respect to this clone: A junction boundary mismatches the germline segment, possibly from a read error. The chain couples TRBV30 to TRBJ2-7, with TRBD1 matching 8 bases. Germline V gene sequence: CDR1 GTSNPN, CDR2 SVGIG (reference sequence). The CDR3 extends over 15 amino acids. CDR3 in amino acids: CAWSISRGLSYGQYF. CDR3 coding DNA: TGTGCCTGGAGTATCTCCAGGGGGCTGTCCTACGGGCAGTACTTC.

The rearrangement uses TRBV27 and TRBJ2-3; the D is unclear. Germline V gene lookup returns CDR1 MNHEY and CDR2 SMNVEV (reference sequence). The V and J ends lost 2 bases and 0 bases respectively, with 6 bases between them. The CDR3 has 14 residues. In DNA, the CDR3 is TGTGCCAGCAGTTTAAGCAGGAGCACAGATACGCAGTATTTT. Translating it yields CASSLSRSTDTQYF.

The chain combines TRBV14 with TRBJ1-5; D is unresolved. Trimming left V 4 bases short and J 7 bases short, with 14 bases between. Germline CDR1 SGHDN, CDR2 FVKESK. The CDR3 consists of 14 residues. CDR3 residues: CASSPSGAGQPQHF. The CDR3 DNA reads as TGTGCCAGCAGCCCCTCTGGCGCGGGGCAGCCCCAGCATTTT.

The chain employs TRBV15 and TRBJ1-6, with D possibly TRBD1 on 6 matching bases. The germline V gene has CDR1 LNHNV and CDR2 YYDKDF (reference sequence). The CDR3 is 14 residues long. V was shortened by 3 bases and J by 8 bases, with 11 bases between the two germline ends. The CDR3 DNA follows: TGTGCCACCAGCAGGGACAGTGATTATTCACCCCTCCACTTT. This encodes CATSRDSDYSPLHF. The full variable domain, rest sourced from reference TRBV15 and TRBJ1-6, is DAMVIQNPRYQVTQFGKPVTLSCSQTLNHNVMYWYQQKSSQAPKLLFHYYDKDFNNEADTPDNFQSRRPNTSFCFLDIRSPGLGDTAMYLCATSRDSDYSPLHFGNGTRLTVT.

This sequence joins TRBV6-6 and TRBJ2-7, with 9 nucleotides matching TRBD2. CDR3 size: 16 residues. Germline V gene lookup returns CDR1 MNHNY and CDR2 SVGAGI (reference sequence). V was clipped by 5 bases and J by 0 bases; unmatched bases: 8. The CDR3 DNA reads TGTGCCAGCAGTCCCCGACGAGCGGGGGGCTCCTACGAGCAGTACTTC. Translation gives CASSPRRAGGSYEQYF.

This clone occurred a few times. The chain employs TRBV7-2 and TRBJ1-5; D not certain. The length of the CDR3 is 14 residues. CDR1 is SGHTA, CDR2 FQGNSA, per germline. V lost 5 bases and J lost 3, with 11 bases in between. CDR3 coding DNA: TGTGCCAGCAGCCCCAACGCCGACAATCAGCCCCAGCATTTT. This translates into CASSPNADNQPQHF. The variable domain in full, with the rest retrieved from reference TRBV7-2 and TRBJ1-5, is GAGVSQSPSNKVTEKGKDVELRCDPISGHTALYWYRQSLGQGLEFLIYFQGNSAPDKSGLPSDRFSAERTGGSVSTLTIQRTQQEDSAVYLCASSPNADNQPQHFGDGTRLSIL.

The chain employs TRBV5-1 and TRBJ2-5; 10 bases line up with TRBD1. The germline V gene has CDR1 SGHRS and CDR2 YFSETQ. The V gene end was trimmed by 5 bases and the J gene end by 1 base; junction bases not matched to a gene: 2. CDR3 length: 14 amino acids. In DNA form, the CDR3 reads TGCGCCAGCAGTAGGACAGGGGGCCAAGAGACCCAGTACTTC. Its translation is CASSRTGGQETQYF.

In this sample, this clone turned up a few times. This chain connects TRBV27 to TRBJ2-1, with 13 bases identical to TRBD2. The V gene's germline CDR1 is MNHEY and CDR2 SMNVEV (reference sequence). The CDR3 has 16 amino acids. Trimming cost V 5 bases and J 9 bases; bases outside gene matches: 10. CDR3 region: CASSPQLAGGPFEQFF. CDR3 coding DNA: TGTGCCAGCAGTCCACAACTAGCGGGGGGGCCTTTTGAGCAGTTCTTC.